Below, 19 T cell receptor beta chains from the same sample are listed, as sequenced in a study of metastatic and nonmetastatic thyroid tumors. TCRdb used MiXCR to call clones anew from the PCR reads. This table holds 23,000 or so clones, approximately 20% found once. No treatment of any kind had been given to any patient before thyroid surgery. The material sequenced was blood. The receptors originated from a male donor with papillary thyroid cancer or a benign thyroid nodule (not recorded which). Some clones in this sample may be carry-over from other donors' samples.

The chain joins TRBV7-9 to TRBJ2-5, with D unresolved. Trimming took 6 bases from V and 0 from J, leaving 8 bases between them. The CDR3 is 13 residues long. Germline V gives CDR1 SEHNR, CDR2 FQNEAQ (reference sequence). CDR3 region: CASRAGYQETQYF. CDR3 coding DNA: TGTGCCAGCAGGGCAGGCTACCAAGAGACCCAGTACTTC.

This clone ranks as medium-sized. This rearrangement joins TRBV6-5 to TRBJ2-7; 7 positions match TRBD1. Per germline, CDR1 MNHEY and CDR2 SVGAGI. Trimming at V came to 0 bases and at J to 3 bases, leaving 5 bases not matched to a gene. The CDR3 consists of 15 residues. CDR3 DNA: TGTGCCAGCAGTTACTCGATTGCAGGGGGCTACGAGCAGTACTTC. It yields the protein CASSYSIAGGYEQYF.

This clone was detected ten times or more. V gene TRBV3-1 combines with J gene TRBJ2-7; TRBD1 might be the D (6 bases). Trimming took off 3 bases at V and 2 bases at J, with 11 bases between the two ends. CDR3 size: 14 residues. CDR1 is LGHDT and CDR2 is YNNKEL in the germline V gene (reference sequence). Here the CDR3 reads CASSHTDRTYEQYF. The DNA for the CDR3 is TGTGCCAGCAGCCATACTGACAGGACCTACGAGCAGTACTTC.

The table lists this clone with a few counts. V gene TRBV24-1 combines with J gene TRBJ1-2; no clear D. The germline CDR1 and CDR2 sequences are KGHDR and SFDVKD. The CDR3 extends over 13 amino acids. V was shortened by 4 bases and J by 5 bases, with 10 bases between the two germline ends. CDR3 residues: CATSETADYGYTF. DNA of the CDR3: TGTGCCACCAGTGAAACGGCTGATTATGGCTACACCTTC.

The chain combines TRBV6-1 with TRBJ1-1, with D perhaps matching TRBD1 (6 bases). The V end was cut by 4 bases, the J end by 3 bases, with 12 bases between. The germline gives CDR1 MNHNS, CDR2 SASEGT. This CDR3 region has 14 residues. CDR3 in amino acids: CASSGGQGYTEAFF. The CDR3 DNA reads TGTGCCAGCAGTGGGGGCCAGGGGTACACTGAAGCTTTCTTT.

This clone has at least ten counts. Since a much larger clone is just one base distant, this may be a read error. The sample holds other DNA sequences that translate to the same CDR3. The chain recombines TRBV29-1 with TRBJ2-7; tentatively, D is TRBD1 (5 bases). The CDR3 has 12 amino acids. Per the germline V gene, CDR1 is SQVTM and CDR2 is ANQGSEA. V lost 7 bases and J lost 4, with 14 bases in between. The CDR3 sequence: CSAVSGAYEQYF. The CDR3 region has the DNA TGCAGCGCTGTTAGTGGGGCTTACGAGCAGTACTTC.

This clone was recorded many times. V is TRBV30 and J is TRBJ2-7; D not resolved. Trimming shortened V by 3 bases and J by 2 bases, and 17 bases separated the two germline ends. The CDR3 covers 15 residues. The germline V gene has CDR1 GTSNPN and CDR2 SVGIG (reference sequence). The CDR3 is CAWSLAWSAAYEQYF. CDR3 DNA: TGTGCCTGGAGCCTCGCCTGGTCAGCTGCCTACGAGCAGTACTTC.

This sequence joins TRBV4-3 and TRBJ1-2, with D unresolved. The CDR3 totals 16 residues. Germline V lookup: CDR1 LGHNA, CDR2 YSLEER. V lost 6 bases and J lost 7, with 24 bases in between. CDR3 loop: CASSPKPSGFLVGYTF. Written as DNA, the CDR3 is TGCGCCAGCAGTCCAAAGCCTTCTGGGTTTTTGGTTGGCTACACCTTC.

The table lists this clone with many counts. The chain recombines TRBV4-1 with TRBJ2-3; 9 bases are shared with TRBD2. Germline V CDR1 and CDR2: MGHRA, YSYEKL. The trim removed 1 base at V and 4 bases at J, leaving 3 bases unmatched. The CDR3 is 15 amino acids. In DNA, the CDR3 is TGCGCCAGCAGCCAAGGGCTAGCGGGACCAGATACGCAGTATTTT. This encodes CASSQGLAGPDTQYF.

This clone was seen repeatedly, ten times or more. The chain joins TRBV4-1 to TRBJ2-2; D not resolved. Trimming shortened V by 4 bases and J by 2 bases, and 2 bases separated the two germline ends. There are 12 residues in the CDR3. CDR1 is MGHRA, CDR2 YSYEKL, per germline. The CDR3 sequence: CASSLNTGELFF. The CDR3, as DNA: TGCGCCAGCAGCCTTAACACCGGGGAGCTGTTTTTT.

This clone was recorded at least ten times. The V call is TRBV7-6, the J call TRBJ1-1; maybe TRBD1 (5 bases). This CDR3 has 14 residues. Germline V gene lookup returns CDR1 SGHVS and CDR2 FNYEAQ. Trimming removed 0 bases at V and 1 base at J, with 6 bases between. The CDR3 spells CASSLAGTNTEAFF. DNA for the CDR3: TGTGCCAGCAGCTTAGCCGGGACGAACACTGAAGCTTTCTTT.

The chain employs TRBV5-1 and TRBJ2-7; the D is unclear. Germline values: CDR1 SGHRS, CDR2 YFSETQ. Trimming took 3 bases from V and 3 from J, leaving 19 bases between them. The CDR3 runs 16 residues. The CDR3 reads CASSSSRSSVDYEQYF. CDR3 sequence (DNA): TGCGCCAGCAGCTCGAGCCGTAGCTCGGTGGACTACGAGCAGTACTTC.

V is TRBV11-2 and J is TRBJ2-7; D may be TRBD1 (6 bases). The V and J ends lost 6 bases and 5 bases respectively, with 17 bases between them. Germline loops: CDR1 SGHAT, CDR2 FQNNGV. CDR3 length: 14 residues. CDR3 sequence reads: CASRSTGRVDEQYF. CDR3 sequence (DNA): TGTGCCAGCAGGTCTACAGGGAGAGTGGACGAGCAGTACTTC.

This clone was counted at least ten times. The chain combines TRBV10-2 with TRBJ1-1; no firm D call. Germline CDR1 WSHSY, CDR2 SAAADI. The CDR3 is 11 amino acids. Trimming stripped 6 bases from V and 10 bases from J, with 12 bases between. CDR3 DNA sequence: TGCGCCAGCAGGGGCCCTCCCGGAGCTTTCTTT. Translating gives CASRGPPGAFF.

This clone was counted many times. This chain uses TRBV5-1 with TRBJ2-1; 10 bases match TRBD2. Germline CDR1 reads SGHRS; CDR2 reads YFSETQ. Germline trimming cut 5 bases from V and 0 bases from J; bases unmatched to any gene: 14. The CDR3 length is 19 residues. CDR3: CASRSVVRLAGLSYNEQFF. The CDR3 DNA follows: TGCGCCAGCAGATCGGTCGTGAGACTAGCGGGTCTCTCCTACAATGAGCAGTTCTTC.

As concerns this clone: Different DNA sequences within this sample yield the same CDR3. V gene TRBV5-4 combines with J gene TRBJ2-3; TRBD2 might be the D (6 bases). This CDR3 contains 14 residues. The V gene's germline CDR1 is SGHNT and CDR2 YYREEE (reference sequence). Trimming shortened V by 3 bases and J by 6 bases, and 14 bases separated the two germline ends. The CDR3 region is CASSSEGRGDTQYF. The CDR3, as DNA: TGTGCCAGCAGCTCGGAGGGCCGGGGTGATACGCAGTATTTT.

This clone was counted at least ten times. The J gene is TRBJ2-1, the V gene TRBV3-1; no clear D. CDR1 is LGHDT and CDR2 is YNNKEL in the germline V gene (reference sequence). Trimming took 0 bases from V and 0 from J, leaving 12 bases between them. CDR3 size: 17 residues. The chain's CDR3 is CASSQDLALSSYNEQFF. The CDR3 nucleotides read TGTGCCAGCAGCCAAGATTTGGCGCTGAGCTCCTACAATGAGCAGTTCTTC.

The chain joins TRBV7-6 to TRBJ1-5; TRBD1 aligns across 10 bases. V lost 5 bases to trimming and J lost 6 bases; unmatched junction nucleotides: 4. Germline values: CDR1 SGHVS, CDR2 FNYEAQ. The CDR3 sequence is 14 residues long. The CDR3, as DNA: TGTGCCAGCAGCCCGGGACAGGGGTTTCAGCCCCAGCATTTT. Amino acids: CASSPGQGFQPQHF. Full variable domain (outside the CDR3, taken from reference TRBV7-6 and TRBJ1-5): GAGVSQSPRYKVTKRGQDVALRCDPISGHVSLYWYRQALGQGPEFLTYFNYEAQQDKSGLPNDRFSAERPEGSISTLTIQRTEQRDSAMYRCASSPGQGFQPQHFGDGTRLSIL.

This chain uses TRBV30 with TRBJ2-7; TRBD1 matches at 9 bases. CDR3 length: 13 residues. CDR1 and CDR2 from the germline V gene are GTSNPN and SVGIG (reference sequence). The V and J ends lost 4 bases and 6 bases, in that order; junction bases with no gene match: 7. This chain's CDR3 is CAWKLDRGCEQYF. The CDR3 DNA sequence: TGTGCCTGGAAACTGGACAGGGGCTGCGAGCAGTACTTC. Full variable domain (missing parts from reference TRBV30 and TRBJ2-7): SQTIHQWPATLVQPVGSPLSLECTVEGTSNPNLYWYRQAAGRGLQLLFYSVGIGQISSEVPQNLSASRPQDRQFILSSKKLLLSDSGFYLCAWKLDRGCEQYFGPGTRLTVT.